Listed below are T cell receptor beta chains from one sample, sequenced in a study of shared T cell receptors in the human thymus. The protocol was immunoSEQ multiplex PCR, while the TCRdb copy is restricted to in-frame clones and leaves out a portion. The table lists hundreds of thousands of clones, 87% of them singletons. The sample was also reused in another study, on human thymus T cells.

Sequenced material: thymocytes. The source of these receptors is a boy under three years old with a congenital heart defect. The CDR3 runs from the conserved cysteine through the conserved F or W. The order of the fields is V gene, D gene, clone size, J gene, CDR3 protein, CDR3 DNA. D genes are given only for firm matches. Size tells how often a clone was seen (once, few, many) or the class of an expanded clone, and some rows leave it out.

TRBV28	TRBD1	.	TRBJ1-5	CASSLQEDRAPIGNQPQHF	TGTGCCAGCAGTTTACAGGAGGACAGGGCCCCCATTGGCAATCAGCCCCAGCATTTT
TRBV18	.	.	TRBJ2-3	CASSPGKLTSSTDTQYF	TGTGCCAGCTCACCTGGCAAACTAACCTCTAGCACAGATACGCAGTATTTT
TRBV7-9	TRBD2	.	TRBJ2-1	CASSPLAGNAVDNEQFF	TGTGCCAGCAGCCCACTAGCGGGGAACGCTGTGGACAATGAGCAGTTCTTC
TRBV14	TRBD2	.	TRBJ2-3	CASSHKTRSGRDTDTQYF	TGTGCCAGCAGCCACAAAACCAGGAGCGGGAGGGACACAGATACGCAGTATTTT
TRBV2	.	.	TRBJ2-1	CASSDPGEALYNEQFF	TGTGCCAGCAGTGATCCGGGAGAGGCTCTCTACAATGAGCAGTTCTTC
TRBV10-3	.	few	TRBJ2-2	CAISESIGAGELFF	TGTGCCATCAGTGAGTCGATCGGGGCCGGGGAGCTGTTTTTT
TRBV5-1	.	.	TRBJ2-1	CASSFFLQGSGSYNEQFF	TGCGCCAGCAGCTTCTTTTTACAGGGTTCAGGATCCTACAATGAGCAGTTCTTC
TRBV6-1	TRBD2	.	TRBJ2-3	CASSDVTGTLGGRGDTQYF	TGTGCCAGCAGTGACGTCACCGGTACTTTGGGGGGGAGAGGCGATACGCAGTATTTT
TRBV19	.	few	TRBJ1-5	CASSIGWGRGNQPQHF	TGTGCCAGTAGTATAGGATGGGGGCGAGGAAATCAGCCCCAGCATTTT
TRBV4-3	.	.	TRBJ2-4	CASSQDRETIQYF	TGCGCCAGCAGCCAAGATCGAGAAACCATTCAGTACTTC
TRBV11-2	TRBD2	.	TRBJ2-2	CASSLVGLAYTGELFF	TGTGCCAGCAGCTTAGTCGGACTAGCGTACACCGGGGAGCTGTTTTTT
TRBV4-2	TRBD1	.	TRBJ1-5	CASSQDMSGQGNQPQHF	TGTGCCAGCAGCCAAGATATGTCGGGACAGGGCAATCAGCCCCAGCATTTT
TRBV15	.	.	TRBJ2-7	CATSSDRSLPIYEQYF	TGTGCCACCAGCAGTGACAGGTCCCTTCCCATCTACGAGCAGTACTTC
TRBV9	TRBD2	.	TRBJ2-3	CASSAPVASGGVSTDTQYF	TGTGCCAGCAGCGCGCCGGTGGCTAGCGGGGGGGTAAGCACAGATACGCAGTATTTT
TRBV12-5	.	.	TRBJ1-1	CASGSGGRGEMNTEAFF	TGTGCTAGTGGTTCGGGGGGACGCGGAGAGATGAACACTGAAGCTTTCTTT
TRBV27	.	.	TRBJ2-7	CASSFRSSYEQYF	TGTGCCAGCAGTTTCCGGAGCTCCTACGAGCAGTACTTC
TRBV2	.	.	TRBJ2-7	CASGGPTGYEQYF	TGTGCCAGCGGGGGCCCGACGGGTTACGAGCAGTACTTC
TRBV14	.	.	TRBJ2-3	CASSAGPYTDTQYF	TGTGCCAGCAGCGCAGGGCCTTACACAGATACGCAGTATTTT
TRBV14	TRBD1	.	TRBJ2-2	CASSLRTGEAGELFF	TGTGCCAGCAGCCTCAGGACAGGGGAGGCCGGGGAGCTGTTTTTT
TRBV28	TRBD2	.	TRBJ2-3	CASSLEREGTDTQYF	TGTGCCAGCAGTTTAGAGCGGGAGGGCACAGATACGCAGTATTTT
TRBV10-3	TRBD2	.	TRBJ2-5	CAIMAGRKETQYF	TGTGCCATCATGGCCGGGAGGAAGGAGACCCAGTACTTC
TRBV5-6	TRBD1	.	TRBJ1-5	CASSSGRTQDRVNQPQHF	TGTGCCAGCAGCTCCGGACGTACGCAGGACAGGGTAAATCAGCCCCAGCATTTT
TRBV25-1	TRBD1	.	TRBJ2-2	CASSRGTGNTGELFF	TGTGCCAGCAGCCGGGGGACAGGGAACACCGGGGAGCTGTTTTTT
TRBV7-8	.	.	TRBJ1-5	CASSLSSVYSNQPQHF	TGTGCCAGCAGCTTATCCTCGGTTTATAGCAATCAGCCCCAGCATTTT
TRBV19	.	.	TRBJ1-1	CASSMVRTGGRKAFF	TGTGCCAGTAGTATGGTGAGAACGGGGGGCCGGAAAGCTTTCTTT
TRBV4-1	TRBD1	.	TRBJ1-3	CASSLTSRGQGVTGNTIYF	TGCGCCAGCAGCCTCACATCCCGGGGACAGGGAGTAACTGGAAACACCATATATTTT
TRBV5-4	TRBD2	.	TRBJ2-1	CASSGTSGNHNEQFF	TGTGCCAGCAGCGGGACTAGCGGGAATCATAATGAGCAGTTCTTC
TRBV4-1	.	.	TRBJ2-2	CASSQVVQGTGELFF	TGCGCCAGCAGCCAAGTTGTTCAGGGCACCGGGGAGCTGTTTTTT
TRBV19	TRBD2	.	TRBJ2-5	CASSIGAGEETQYF	TGTGCCAGTAGTATCGGGGCGGGAGAAGAGACCCAGTACTTC
TRBV9	.	.	TRBJ2-1	CASSVAVSADYNEQFF	TGTGCCAGCAGCGTAGCGGTTAGCGCCGACTACAATGAGCAGTTCTTC
TRBV27	.	.	TRBJ2-7	CASSLNRFPYEQYF	TGTGCCAGCAGCTTAAACAGGTTTCCCTACGAGCAGTACTTC
TRBV28	TRBD2	few	TRBJ2-7	CASSLTGLAGGYEQYF	TGTGCCAGCAGTTTAACCGGACTAGCGGGAGGCTACGAGCAGTACTTC
TRBV4-3	TRBD2	once	TRBJ2-1	CASSQDCGRLAGIREQFF	TGCGCCAGCAGCCAAGATTGCGGCCGGCTAGCGGGGATCCGGGAGCAGTTCTTC
TRBV5-5	.	.	TRBJ1-6	CASSLKGRGGNSPLHF	TGTGCCAGCAGCTTGAAGGGGAGGGGAGGTAATTCACCCCTCCACTTT
TRBV7-4	TRBD2	.	TRBJ2-3	CASRWSSGTSFVEQYF	TGTGCCAGCAGGTGGTCGTCCGGGACTAGCTTTGTGGAGCAGTATTTT
TRBV27	TRBD1	.	TRBJ1-6	CASSLTGTARSPLHF	TGTGCCAGCAGTTTAACGGGGACAGCGAGATCACCCCTCCACTTT
TRBV30	TRBD2	.	TRBJ2-1	CAWSVRRGDTYNEQFF	TGTGCCTGGAGTGTACGGCGGGGGGATACCTACAATGAGCAGTTCTTC
TRBV4-3	.	.	TRBJ1-1	CASSQVQGLSTEAFF	TGCGCCAGCAGCCAAGTCCAGGGTTTGAGCACTGAAGCTTTCTTT
TRBV7-6	.	once	TRBJ2-1	CASSPISYNEQFF	TGTGCCAGCAGCCCTATCTCCTACAATGAGCAGTTCTTC
TRBV4-1	TRBD1	.	TRBJ2-7	CASSQEGQGAGSYEQYF	TGCGCCAGCAGCCAGGAGGGACAGGGGGCAGGCTCCTACGAGCAGTACTTC
TRBV28	TRBD2	.	TRBJ2-5	CASSLLWAGGKKETQYF	TGTGCCAGCAGTTTACTGTGGGCGGGGGGCAAAAAAGAGACCCAGTACTTC
TRBV7-2	TRBD2	once	TRBJ2-1	CASSLRRLAGPYTYNEQFF	TGTGCCAGCAGCTTACGTAGACTAGCGGGGCCCTATACCTACAATGAGCAGTTCTTC
TRBV4-1	.	.	TRBJ2-1	CASSQEYGGAYYNEQFF	TGCGCCAGCAGCCAAGAGTACGGCGGGGCCTACTACAATGAGCAGTTCTTC
TRBV30	.	.	TRBJ1-3	CAWSVTGNSGNTIYF	TGTGCCTGGAGTGTCACAGGGAACTCTGGAAACACCATATATTTT